This T cell receptor beta chain originates from a study of T cell responses to AZD1222 COVID-19 vaccine. Deletions cut 7 bases from V and 9 bases from J, with 14 bases between. Germline CDR1 reads SGDLS; CDR2 reads YYNGEE. The CDR3 spans 13 residues. Here immunoSEQ multiplex PCR was the method, and the copy in TCRdb shows in-frame clones only, minus some. The profile covers about 140,000 clones, with around 88% appearing a single time and 3% to 4.5% taken by the ten largest. The chain uses TRBV9 and TRBJ1-6; the D gene is possibly TRBD1 (5 bases). The sequence came from an adult in good health. Material: peripheral blood, obtained on day 0 of AZD1222 vaccination. The CDR3 protein is CASRRDQGSPLHF. The DNA of the CDR3 is TGTGCCAGCCGTAGGGACCAGGGTTCACCCCTCCACTTT.